Listed here is a single TCR beta chain. Profiled with immunoSEQ multiplex PCR; TCRdb holds only in-frame clones, not every one. In the table there are 35,000 or so clones, about four fifths of which are singletons. This record belongs to a study of OX40 agonist ivuxolimab in advanced cancers. The V gene end was trimmed by 1 base and the J gene end by 5 bases; junction bases not matched to a gene: 7. There are 15 residues in the CDR3. Germline V gene lookup returns CDR1 SGHRS and CDR2 YFSETQ. Sequences were derived from CD4+ or CD8+ T cells sorted from blood, sampled in a trial of the OX40 agonist ivuxolimab. V usage is TRBV5-1 and J usage is TRBJ2-5, with 8 nucleotides matching TRBD2. This receptor was taken from an adult with an advanced solid tumor such as melanoma, head and neck, liver or kidney cancer. CDR3 residues: CASSLLERGFETQYF. CDR3 bases: TGCGCCAGCAGCTTGCTTGAGCGGGGGTTTGAGACCCAGTACTTC.